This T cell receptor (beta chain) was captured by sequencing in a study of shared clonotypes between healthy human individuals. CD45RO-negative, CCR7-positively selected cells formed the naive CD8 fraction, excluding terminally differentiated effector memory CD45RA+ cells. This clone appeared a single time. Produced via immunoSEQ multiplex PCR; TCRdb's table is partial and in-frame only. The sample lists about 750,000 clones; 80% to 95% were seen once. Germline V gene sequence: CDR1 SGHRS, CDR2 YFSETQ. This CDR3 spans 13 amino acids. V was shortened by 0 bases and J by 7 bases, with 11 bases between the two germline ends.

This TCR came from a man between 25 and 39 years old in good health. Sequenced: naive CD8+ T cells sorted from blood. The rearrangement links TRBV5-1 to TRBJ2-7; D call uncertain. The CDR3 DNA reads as TGCGCCAGCAGCTTGGAAGGACCCTTGGAGCAGTACTTC. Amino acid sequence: CASSLEGPLEQYF.